This T cell receptor beta chain was sequenced in a study of neurological immune-mediated disorders (dated by TCRdb to between 2018 and 2021). Notes on the research overall: Peripheral blood TCR-beta repertoires from patients with HTLV-I-associated myelopathy (HAM/TSP), patients with multiple sclerosis, and healthy controls were compared in the study using UMI-based sequencing. The 95 to 120 TCR-beta libraries included longitudinal samples, technical triplicates and paired sorted CD4+ and CD8+ T-cell subsets alongside PBMC samples. The cohort comprised about 70 subjects: around 15 HAM/TSP patients, some 35 multiple sclerosis patients and around 20 healthy controls. Longitudinal HAM/TSP and healthy donors were sampled at 3 time-points each (roughly 3-40 month intervals). What the research found in general, with its limitations: Expanded clones from different subjects shared no identical CDR3 amino acid sequences, which suggests that TCR-beta repertoires were private in all groups. The highest TCR clonal expansion was observed in HAM/TSP patients, whereas the lowest was observed in MS patients, even when compared with healthy controls.

Of note for this clonotype: This receptor's antigen is unknown. A much larger clone sits a single nucleotide away, making a read error possible.

The time point label for this specimen denotes: longitudinal time-point 3. The healthy controls were volunteers from a blood bank in Maryland, USA. For unsorted PBMC libraries, 2 million PBMCs were used after storage in RNAlater at -80 degrees C until RNA extraction. Peripheral blood was subjected to Ficoll-Hypaque density gradient centrifugation to isolate PBMCs, which were then cryopreserved in liquid nitrogen. cDNA was synthesized by template-switch 5'RACE using a primer carrying a 10-nucleotide random unique molecular identifier by which each TCR transcript was tagged. Over 180 million TCR-beta sequences, covering 15-18 subjects, were produced in each sequencing run. Total RNA was extracted with the RNeasy kit. TCR-beta VDJ regions were amplified with primers for the TCR constant region and the 5'RACE anchor, using the KAPA Real-time Library Amplification kit. Sample indexes and Illumina adaptors were added in a first PCR, and a second PCR then increased library yield. After Ampure bead purification, the TCR product of roughly 650 bp was size-selected on a 2% E-gel SizeSelection system. Library quality was checked on a Bioanalyzer, concentration was measured with Qubit, and libraries were quantified with the Kapa Library Quantification kit before pooling. Libraries were sequenced paired-end 2 x 150 bp on an Illumina HiSeq 2500. To increase sequence diversity, roughly 23-30% phiX was spiked into each library pool. The authors processed their data as follows. Quality-filtered reads were processed with the UMI-based MiGEC pipeline, and over 75% of raw TCR sequences were removed by the MiGEC pipeline during error correction. VDJ genes were aligned to IMGT germline references, and clonotypes were defined by unique CDR3 amino acid sequence plus V-J genes. Clonal expansion, Shannon diversity, and CDR3 relatedness (CalcPairwiseDistances, ClusterSamples) were evaluated with VDJtools, and phylogenetic trees were built with CLCbio workbench. Using coefficient-of-variation modelling across technical triplicates, the study counted a clone as expanded if it had at least 8 unique UMIs. TCRdb took the public reads, trimmed them with fastp at Q25, ran MiXCR for clone calling and kept in-frame beta chains. For every CDR3 protein sequence, its rows merge into one entry that carries the most common genes and DNA. The authors' filters were not applied to this entry. The sample table contains about 53,000 distinct CDR3 sequences; only one count was recorded for roughly 8.3% of them. Together, the top ten hold under 2.5% of the sample.

Taken from cysteine to phenylalanine, the CDR3 has 17 residues. Of all the DNA, just the CDR3 is kept, 51 bases in frame from base 1. CDR1 is given as LGHDT and CDR2 as YNNKEL, both from the germline V gene (reference sequence). The specimen sequenced was PBMCs. Rearrangement joined TRBV3-1 to TRBJ2-3; 8 bases in between match TRBD2. This clonotype originated in a woman aged 40 to 50 in good health. The CDR3 has the sequence CANSQDPTSVSTDTQYF. The DNA sequence reads TGTGCCAACAGCCAAGATCCGACTAGCGTTAGCACAGATACGCAGTATTTT.